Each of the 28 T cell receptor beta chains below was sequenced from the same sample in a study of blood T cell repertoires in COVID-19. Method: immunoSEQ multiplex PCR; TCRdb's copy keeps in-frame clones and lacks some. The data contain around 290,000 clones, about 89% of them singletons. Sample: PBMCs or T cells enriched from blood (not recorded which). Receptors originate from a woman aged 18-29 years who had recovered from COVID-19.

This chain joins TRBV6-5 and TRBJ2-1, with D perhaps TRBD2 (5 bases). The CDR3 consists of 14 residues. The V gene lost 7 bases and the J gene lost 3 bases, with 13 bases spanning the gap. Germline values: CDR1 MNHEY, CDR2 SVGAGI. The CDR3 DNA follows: TGTGCCAGCATGGGCGGGCAGGTCTACAATGAGCAGTTCTTC. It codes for CASMGGQVYNEQFF.

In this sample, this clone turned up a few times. The CDR3 DNA follows: TGTGCCACCAGCAGCCGGACAGGGGTCTACAATGAGCAGTTCTTC. It codes for CATSSRTGVYNEQFF. The chain uses TRBV15 and TRBJ2-1, with 9 nucleotides matching TRBD1. CDR1 LNHNV and CDR2 YYDKDF come from the germline V gene (reference sequence). CDR3 size: 15 residues. V lost 3 bases and J lost 3; bases outside the gene matches: 3.

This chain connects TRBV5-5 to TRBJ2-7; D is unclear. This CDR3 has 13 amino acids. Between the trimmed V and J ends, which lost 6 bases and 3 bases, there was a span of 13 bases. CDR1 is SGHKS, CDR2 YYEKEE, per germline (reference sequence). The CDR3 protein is CASIHRVHYEQYF. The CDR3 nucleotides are TGTGCCAGCATCCACCGGGTTCACTACGAGCAGTACTTC. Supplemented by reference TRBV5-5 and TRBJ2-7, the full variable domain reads DAGVTQSPTHLIKTRGQQVTLRCSPISGHKSVSWYQQVLGQGPQFIFQYYEKEERGRGNFPDRFSARQFPNYSSELNVNALLLGDSALYLCASIHRVHYEQYFGPGTRLTVT.

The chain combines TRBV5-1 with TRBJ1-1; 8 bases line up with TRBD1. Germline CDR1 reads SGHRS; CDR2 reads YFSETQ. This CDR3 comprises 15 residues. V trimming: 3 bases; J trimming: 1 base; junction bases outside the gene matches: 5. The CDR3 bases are TGCGCCAGCAGCTCGACAGGGGCAACGAACACTGAAGCTTTCTTT. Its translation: CASSSTGATNTEAFF.

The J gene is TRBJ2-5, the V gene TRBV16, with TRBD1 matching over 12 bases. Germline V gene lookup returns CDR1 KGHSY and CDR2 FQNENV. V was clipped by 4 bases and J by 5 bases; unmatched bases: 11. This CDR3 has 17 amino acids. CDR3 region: CASSRNRGTGGFETQYF. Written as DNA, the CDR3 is TGTGCCAGCAGCCGGAATAGGGGGACAGGGGGCTTCGAGACCCAGTACTTC.

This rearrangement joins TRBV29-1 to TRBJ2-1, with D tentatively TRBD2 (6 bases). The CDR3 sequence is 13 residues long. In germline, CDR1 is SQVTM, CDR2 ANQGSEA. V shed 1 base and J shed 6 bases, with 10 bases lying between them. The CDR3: CSVEAGLSNEQFF. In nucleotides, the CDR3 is TGCAGCGTTGAAGCGGGACTTAGCAATGAGCAGTTCTTC.

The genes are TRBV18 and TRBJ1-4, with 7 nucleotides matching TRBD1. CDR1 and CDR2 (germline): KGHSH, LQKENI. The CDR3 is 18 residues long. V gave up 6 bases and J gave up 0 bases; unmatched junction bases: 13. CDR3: CASSPTAGTATTNEKLFF. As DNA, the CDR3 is TGTGCCAGCTCGCCGACCGCCGGGACAGCAACAACTAATGAAAAACTGTTTTTT.

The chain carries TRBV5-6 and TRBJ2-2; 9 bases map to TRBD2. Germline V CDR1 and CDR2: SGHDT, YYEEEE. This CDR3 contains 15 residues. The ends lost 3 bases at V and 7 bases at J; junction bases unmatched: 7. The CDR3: CASSSRDSGGGELFF. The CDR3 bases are TGTGCCAGCAGCTCGCGGGATAGCGGGGGCGGGGAGCTGTTTTTT.

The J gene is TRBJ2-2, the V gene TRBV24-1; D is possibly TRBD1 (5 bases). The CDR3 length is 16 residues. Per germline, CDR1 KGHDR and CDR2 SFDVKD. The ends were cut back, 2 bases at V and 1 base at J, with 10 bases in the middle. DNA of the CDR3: TGTGCCACCAGTGATTGGGGCAGGGAGAACACCGGGGAGCTGTTTTTT. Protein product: CATSDWGRENTGELFF.

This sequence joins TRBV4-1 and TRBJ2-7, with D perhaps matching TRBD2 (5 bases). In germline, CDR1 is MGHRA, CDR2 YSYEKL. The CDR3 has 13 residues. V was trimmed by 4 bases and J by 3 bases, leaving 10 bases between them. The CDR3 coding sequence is TGCGCCAGCAGCCTGGCCGGGGACTACGAGCAGTACTTC. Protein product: CASSLAGDYEQYF.

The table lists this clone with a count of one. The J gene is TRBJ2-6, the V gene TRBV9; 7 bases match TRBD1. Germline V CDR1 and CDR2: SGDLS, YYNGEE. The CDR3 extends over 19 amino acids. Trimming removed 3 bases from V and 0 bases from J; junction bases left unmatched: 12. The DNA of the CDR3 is TGTGCCAGCAGCGAGCAAGCCGGGACAGCCTACTCTGGGGCCAACGTCCTGACTTTC. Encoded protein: CASSEQAGTAYSGANVLTF.

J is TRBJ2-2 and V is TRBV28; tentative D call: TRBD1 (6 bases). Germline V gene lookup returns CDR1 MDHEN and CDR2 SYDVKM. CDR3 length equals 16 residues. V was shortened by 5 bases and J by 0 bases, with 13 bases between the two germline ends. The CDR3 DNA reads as TGTGCCAGCAGTAGGTTCAGGGGCCCGAACACCGGGGAGCTGTTTTTT. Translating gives CASSRFRGPNTGELFF.

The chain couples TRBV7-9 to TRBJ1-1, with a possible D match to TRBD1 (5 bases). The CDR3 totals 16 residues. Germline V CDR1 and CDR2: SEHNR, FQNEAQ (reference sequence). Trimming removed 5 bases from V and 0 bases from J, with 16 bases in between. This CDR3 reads CASSEGRVSMNTEAFF. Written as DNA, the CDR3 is TGTGCCAGCAGCGAAGGCAGGGTTTCTATGAACACTGAAGCTTTCTTT.

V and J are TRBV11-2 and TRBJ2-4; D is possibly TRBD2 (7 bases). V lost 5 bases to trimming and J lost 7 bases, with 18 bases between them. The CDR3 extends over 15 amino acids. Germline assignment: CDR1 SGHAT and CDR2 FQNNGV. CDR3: CASSPFGGRGNIQYF. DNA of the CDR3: TGTGCCAGCAGCCCGTTCGGGGGGCGGGGGAACATTCAGTACTTC.

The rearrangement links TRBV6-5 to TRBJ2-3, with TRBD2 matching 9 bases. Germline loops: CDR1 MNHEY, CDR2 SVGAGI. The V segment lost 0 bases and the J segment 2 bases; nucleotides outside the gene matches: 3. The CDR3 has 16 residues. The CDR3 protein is CASSYSAGGPTDTQYF. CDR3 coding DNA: TGTGCCAGCAGTTACTCGGCGGGGGGGCCCACAGATACGCAGTATTTT.

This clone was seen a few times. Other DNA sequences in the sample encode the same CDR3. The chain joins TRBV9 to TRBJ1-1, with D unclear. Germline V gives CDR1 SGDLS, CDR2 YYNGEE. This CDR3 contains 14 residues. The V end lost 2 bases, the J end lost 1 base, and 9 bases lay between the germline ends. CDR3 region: CASSVISENTEAFF. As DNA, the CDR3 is TGTGCCAGCAGCGTCATCTCAGAGAACACTGAAGCTTTCTTT.

CDR3 DNA: TGTGCCAGTAGTTCACGGACAGGGAATCAGCCCCAGCATTTT. The encoded protein is CASSSRTGNQPQHF. The V call is TRBV19, the J call TRBJ1-5; 8 bases fit TRBD1. CDR1 and CDR2 (germline): LNHDA, SQIVND (reference sequence). After removal of 5 bases from V and 4 bases from J, the junction contained 4 bases not matched to a gene. The CDR3 extends over 14 amino acids.

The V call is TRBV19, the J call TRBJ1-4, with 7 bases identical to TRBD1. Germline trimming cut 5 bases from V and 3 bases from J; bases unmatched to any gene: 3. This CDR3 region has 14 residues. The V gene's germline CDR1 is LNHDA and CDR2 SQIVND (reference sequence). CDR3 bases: TGTGCCAGTAGTCCCGGACAGGCTAATGAAAAACTGTTTTTT. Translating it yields CASSPGQANEKLFF.

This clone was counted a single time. CDR3 sequence: CASSLPGNTIYF. CDR3 bases: TGCGCCAGCAGCTTGCCGGGAAACACCATATATTTT. The rearrangement joins TRBV5-1 to TRBJ1-3; D unresolved. Germline V gene sequence: CDR1 SGHRS, CDR2 YFSETQ. The CDR3 runs to 12 residues. Trimming took off 1 base at V and 4 bases at J, with 3 bases between the two ends. The variable domain in full, completed from reference TRBV5-1 and TRBJ1-3, reads KAGVTQTPRYLIKTRGQQVTLSCSPISGHRSVSWYQQTPGQGLQFLFEYFSETQRNKGNFPGRFSGRQFSNSRSEMNVSTLELGDSALYLCASSLPGNTIYFGEGSWLTVV.

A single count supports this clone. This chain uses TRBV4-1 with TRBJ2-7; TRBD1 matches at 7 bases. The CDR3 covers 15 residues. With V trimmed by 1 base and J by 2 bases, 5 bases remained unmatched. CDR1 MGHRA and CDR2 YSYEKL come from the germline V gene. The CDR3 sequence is CASSQAPGQPYEQYF. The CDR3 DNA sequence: TGCGCCAGCAGCCAAGCCCCGGGACAGCCCTACGAGCAGTACTTC.

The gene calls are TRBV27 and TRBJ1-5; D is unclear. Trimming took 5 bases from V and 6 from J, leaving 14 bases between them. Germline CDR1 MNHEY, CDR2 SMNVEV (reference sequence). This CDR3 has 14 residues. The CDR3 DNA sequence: TGTGCCAGCAGTCCAGGAGGTCGTAGTCAGCCCCAGCATTTT. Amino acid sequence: CASSPGGRSQPQHF.

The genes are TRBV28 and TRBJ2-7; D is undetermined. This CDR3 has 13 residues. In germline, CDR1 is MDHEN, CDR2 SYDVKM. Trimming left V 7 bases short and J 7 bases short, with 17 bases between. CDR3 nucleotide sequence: TGTGCCAGCAAGCGTCTAGGTTTAGGAGAGCAGTACTTC. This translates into CASKRLGLGEQYF. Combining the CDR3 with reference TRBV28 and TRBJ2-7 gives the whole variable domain DVKVTQSSRYLVKRTGEKVFLECVQDMDHENMFWYRQDPGLGLRLIYFSYDVKMKEKGDIPEGYSVSREKKERFSLILESASTNQTSMYLCASKRLGLGEQYFGPGTRLTVT.

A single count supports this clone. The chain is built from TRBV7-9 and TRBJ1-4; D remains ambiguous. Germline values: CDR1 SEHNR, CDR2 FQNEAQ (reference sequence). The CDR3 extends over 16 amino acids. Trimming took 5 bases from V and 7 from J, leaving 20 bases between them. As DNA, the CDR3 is TGTGCCAGCAGCCTAACGGGAAACCGACCGGGTGAAAAACTGTTTTTT. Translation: CASSLTGNRPGEKLFF.

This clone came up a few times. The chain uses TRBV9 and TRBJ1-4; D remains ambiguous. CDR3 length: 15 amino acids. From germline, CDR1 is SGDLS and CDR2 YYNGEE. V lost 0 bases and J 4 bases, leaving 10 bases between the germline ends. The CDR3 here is CASSVGGPFNEKLFF. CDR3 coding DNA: TGTGCCAGCAGCGTAGGAGGTCCGTTTAATGAAAAACTGTTTTTT.

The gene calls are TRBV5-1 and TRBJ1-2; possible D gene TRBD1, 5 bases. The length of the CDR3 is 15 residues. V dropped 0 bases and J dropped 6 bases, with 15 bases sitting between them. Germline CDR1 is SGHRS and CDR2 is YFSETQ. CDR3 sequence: CASSLGDDRSDGYTF. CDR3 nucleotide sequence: TGCGCCAGCAGCTTGGGAGACGACAGATCCGATGGCTACACCTTC.

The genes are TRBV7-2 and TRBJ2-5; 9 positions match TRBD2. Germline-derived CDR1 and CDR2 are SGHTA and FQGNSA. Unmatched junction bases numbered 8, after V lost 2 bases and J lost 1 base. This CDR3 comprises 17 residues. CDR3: CASSLNPSGGLQETQYF. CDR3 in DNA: TGTGCCAGCAGCTTAAACCCCAGCGGGGGGCTCCAAGAGACCCAGTACTTC.

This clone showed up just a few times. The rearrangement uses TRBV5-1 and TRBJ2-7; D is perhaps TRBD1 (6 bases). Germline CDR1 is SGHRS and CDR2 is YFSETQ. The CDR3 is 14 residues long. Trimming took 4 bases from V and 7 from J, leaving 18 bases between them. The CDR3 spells CASSPALGAREQYF. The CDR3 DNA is TGCGCCAGCAGCCCGGCCTTGGGGGCCAGGGAGCAGTACTTC.

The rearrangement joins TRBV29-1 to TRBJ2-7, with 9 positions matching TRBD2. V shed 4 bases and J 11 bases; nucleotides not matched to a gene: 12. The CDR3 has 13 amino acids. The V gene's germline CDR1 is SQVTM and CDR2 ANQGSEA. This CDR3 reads CSVALRSGRLEYF. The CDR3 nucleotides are TGCAGCGTTGCCCTTAGGAGCGGGAGGTTGGAGTACTTC.